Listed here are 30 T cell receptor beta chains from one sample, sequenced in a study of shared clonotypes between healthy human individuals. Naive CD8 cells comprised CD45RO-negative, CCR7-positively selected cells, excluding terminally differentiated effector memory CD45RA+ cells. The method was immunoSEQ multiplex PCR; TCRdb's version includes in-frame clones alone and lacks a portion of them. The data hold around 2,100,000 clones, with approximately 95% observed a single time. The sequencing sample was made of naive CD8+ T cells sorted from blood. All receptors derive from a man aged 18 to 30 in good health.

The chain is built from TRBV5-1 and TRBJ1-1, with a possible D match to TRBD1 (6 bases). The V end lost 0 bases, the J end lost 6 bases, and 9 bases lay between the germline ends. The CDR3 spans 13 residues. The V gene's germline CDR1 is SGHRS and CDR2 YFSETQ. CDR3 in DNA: TGCGCCAGCAGCTTGGACAGGGTTTCTGAAGCTTTCTTT. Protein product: CASSLDRVSEAFF.

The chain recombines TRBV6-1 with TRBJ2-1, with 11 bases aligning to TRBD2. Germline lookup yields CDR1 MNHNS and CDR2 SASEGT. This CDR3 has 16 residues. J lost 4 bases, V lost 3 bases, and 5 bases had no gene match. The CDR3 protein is CASSDAWTSGYNEQFF. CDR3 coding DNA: TGTGCCAGCAGTGATGCCTGGACTAGCGGGTACAATGAGCAGTTCTTC.

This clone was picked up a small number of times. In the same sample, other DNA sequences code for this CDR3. The CDR3 region is CASSLGDRVYEQYF. CDR3 nucleotide sequence: TGTGCCAGCAGCTTGGGGGACAGGGTCTACGAGCAGTACTTC. The chain links TRBV5-6 to TRBJ2-7; TRBD1 aligns across 9 bases. The CDR3 extends over 14 amino acids. V lost 0 bases, J lost 3 bases, and 1 base stayed unmatched. Germline V CDR1 and CDR2: SGHDT, YYEEEE.

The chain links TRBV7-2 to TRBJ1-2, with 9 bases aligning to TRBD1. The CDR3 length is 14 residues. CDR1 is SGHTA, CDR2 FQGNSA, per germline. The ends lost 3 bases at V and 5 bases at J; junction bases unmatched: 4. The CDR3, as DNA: TGTGCCAGCAGCTTTATGGGGACAGGGTATGGCTACACCTTC. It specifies CASSFMGTGYGYTF.

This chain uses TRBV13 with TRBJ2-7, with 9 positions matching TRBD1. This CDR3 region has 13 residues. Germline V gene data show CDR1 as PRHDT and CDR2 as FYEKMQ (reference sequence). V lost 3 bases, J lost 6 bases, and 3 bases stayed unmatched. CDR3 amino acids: CASSFDRGGEQYF. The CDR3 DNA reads TGTGCCAGCAGCTTCGACAGGGGGGGCGAGCAGTACTTC.

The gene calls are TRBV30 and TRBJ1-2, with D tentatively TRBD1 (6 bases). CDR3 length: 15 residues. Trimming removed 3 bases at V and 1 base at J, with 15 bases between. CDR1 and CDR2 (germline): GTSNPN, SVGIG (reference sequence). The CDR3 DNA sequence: TGTGCCTGGAGCAATTTCGGGGGACATAACTATGGCTACACCTTC. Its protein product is CAWSNFGGHNYGYTF.

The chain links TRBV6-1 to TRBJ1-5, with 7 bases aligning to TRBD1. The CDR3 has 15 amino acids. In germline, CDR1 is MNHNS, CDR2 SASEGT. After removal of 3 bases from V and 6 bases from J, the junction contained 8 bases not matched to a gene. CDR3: CASSDPGQSSQPQHF. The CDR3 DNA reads TGTGCCAGCAGTGATCCGGGACAGAGTTCTCAGCCCCAGCATTTT.

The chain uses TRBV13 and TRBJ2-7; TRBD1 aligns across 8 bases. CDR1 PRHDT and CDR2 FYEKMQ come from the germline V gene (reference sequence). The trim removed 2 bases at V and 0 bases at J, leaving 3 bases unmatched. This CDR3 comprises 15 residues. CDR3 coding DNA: TGTGCCAGCAGCTTAAGGGGACAGGCCTCCTACGAGCAGTACTTC. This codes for CASSLRGQASYEQYF.

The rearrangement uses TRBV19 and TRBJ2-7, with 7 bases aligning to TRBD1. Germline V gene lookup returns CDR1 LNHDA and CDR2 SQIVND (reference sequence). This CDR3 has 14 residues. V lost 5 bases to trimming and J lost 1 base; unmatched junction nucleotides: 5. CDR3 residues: CASSHATGSYEQYF. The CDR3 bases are TGTGCCAGTAGTCATGCGACAGGGTCCTACGAGCAGTACTTC.

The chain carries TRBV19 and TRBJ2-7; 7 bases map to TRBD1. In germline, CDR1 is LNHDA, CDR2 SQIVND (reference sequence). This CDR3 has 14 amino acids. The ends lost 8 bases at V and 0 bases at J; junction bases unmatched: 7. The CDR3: CASRVRDSSYEQYF. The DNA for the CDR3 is TGTGCCAGTCGGGTCCGGGACAGCTCCTACGAGCAGTACTTC.

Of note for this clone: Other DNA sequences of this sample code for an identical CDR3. The CDR3 here is CASSIMGGTEAFF. DNA for the CDR3: TGTGCCAGTAGCATCATGGGGGGGACTGAAGCTTTCTTT. The V gene is TRBV19, the J gene TRBJ1-1, with D possibly being TRBD1 (5 bases). V lost 6 bases to trimming and J lost 5 bases, with 13 bases between them. The CDR3 runs to 13 residues. The germline V gene encodes CDR1 LNHDA and CDR2 SQIVND (reference sequence). Combining the CDR3 with reference TRBV19 and TRBJ1-1 gives the whole variable domain DGGITQSPKYLFRKEGQNVTLSCEQNLNHDAMYWYRQDPGQGLRLIYYSQIVNDFQKGDIAEGYSVSREKKESFPLTVTSAQKNPTAFYLCASSIMGGTEAFFGQGTRLTVV.

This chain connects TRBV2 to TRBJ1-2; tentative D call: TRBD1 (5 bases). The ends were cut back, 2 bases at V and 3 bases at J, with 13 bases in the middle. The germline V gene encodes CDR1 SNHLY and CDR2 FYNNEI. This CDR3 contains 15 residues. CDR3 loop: CASSEYEGADYGYTF. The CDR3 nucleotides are TGTGCCAGCAGTGAATATGAAGGGGCGGACTATGGCTACACCTTC.

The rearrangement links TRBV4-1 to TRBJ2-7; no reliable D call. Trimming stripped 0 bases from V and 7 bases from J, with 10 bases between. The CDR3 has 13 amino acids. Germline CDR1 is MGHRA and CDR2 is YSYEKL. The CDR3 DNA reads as TGCGCCAGCAGCCAAGAAAGGCCCGTTGAGCAGTACTTC. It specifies CASSQERPVEQYF.

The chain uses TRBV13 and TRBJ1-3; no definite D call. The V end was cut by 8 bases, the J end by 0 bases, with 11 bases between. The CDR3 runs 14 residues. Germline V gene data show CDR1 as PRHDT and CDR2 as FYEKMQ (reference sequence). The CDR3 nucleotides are TGTGCCAGCCGGATGGGGAGCTCTGGAAACACCATATATTTT. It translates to CASRMGSSGNTIYF.

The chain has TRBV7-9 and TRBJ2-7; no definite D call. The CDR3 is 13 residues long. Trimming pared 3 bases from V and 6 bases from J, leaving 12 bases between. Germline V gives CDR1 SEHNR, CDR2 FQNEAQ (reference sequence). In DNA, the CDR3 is TGTGCCAGCAGCTTGTCGAGCTCCCTCGAGCAGTACTTC. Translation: CASSLSSSLEQYF.

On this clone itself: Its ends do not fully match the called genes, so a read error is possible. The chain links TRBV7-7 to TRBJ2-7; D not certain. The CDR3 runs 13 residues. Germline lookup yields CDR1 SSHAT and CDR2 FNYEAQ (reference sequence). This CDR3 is CASSLRTSYEQYF. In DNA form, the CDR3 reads TGTGCTAGCAGCCTTCGAACTTCCTACGAGCAGTACTTC.

DNA for the CDR3: TGTGCCAGCAGCTCACAGGGTGGTGGAGCCAAAAACATTCAGTACTTC. Protein: CASSSQGGGAKNIQYF. J is TRBJ2-4 and V is TRBV13; perhaps TRBD1 as D (6 bases). This CDR3 spans 16 amino acids. Trimming removed 4 bases from V and 0 bases from J, with 13 bases in between. Germline V CDR1 and CDR2: PRHDT, FYEKMQ (reference sequence).

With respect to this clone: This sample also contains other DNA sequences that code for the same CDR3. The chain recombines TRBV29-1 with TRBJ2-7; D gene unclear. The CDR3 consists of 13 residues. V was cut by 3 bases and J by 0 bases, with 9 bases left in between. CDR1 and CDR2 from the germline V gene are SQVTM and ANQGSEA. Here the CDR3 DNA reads TGCAGCGTTGATACTGGAGTCTCCTACGAGCAGTACTTC. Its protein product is CSVDTGVSYEQYF.

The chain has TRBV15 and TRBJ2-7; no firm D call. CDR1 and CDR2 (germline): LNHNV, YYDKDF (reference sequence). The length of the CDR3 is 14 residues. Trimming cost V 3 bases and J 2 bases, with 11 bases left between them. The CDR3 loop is CATSSLDGTYEQYF. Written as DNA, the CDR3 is TGTGCCACCAGCAGCTTGGACGGCACCTACGAGCAGTACTTC.

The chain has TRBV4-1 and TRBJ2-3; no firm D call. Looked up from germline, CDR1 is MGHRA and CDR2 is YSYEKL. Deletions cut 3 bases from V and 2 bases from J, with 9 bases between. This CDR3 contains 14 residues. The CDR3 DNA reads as TGCGCCAGCAGCCAGTCGGCCGCCACAGATACGCAGTATTTT. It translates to CASSQSAATDTQYF.

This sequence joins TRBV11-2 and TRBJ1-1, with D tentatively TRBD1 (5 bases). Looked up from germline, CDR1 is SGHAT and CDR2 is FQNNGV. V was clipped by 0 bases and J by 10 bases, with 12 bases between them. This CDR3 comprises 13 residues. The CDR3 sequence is CASSLDLGGAAFF. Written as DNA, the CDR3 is TGTGCCAGCAGCTTAGATCTTGGGGGAGCAGCTTTCTTT.

The CDR3 loop is CASSQAPGRVNTEAFF. For the CDR3, the DNA is TGCGCCAGCAGCCAAGCCCCTGGCAGGGTGAACACTGAAGCTTTCTTT. This chain joins TRBV4-1 and TRBJ1-1; D may be TRBD1 (5 bases). This CDR3 is 16 amino acids long. Germline V lookup: CDR1 MGHRA, CDR2 YSYEKL. V was cut by 1 base and J by 0 bases, with 12 bases left in between.

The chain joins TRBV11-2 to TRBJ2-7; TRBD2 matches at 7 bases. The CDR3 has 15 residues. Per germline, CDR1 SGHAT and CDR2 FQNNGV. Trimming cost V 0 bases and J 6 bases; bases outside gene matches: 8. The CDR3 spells CASSLDGGSLREQYF. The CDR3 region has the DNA TGTGCCAGCAGCTTAGATGGCGGGAGCCTTCGCGAGCAGTACTTC.

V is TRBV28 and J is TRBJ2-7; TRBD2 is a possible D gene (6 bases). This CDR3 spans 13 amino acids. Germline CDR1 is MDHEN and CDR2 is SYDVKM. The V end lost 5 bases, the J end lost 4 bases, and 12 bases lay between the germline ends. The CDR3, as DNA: TGTGCCAGCAGTCTGGGAGGCCATTACGAGCAGTACTTC. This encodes CASSLGGHYEQYF. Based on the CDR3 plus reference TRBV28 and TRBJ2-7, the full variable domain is DVKVTQSSRYLVKRTGEKVFLECVQDMDHENMFWYRQDPGLGLRLIYFSYDVKMKEKGDIPEGYSVSREKKERFSLILESASTNQTSMYLCASSLGGHYEQYFGPGTRLTVT.

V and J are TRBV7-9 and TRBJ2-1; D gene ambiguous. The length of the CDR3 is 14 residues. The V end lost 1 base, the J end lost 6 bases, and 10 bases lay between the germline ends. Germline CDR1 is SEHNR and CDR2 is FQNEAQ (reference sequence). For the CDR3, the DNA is TGTGCCAGCAGCTTAGTCGGACGAGCCAATGAGCAGTTCTTC. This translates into CASSLVGRANEQFF.

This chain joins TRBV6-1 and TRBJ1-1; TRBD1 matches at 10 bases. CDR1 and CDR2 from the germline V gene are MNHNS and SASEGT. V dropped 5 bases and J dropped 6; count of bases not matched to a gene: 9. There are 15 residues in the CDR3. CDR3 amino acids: CASSPRTGGPPEAFF. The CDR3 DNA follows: TGTGCCAGCAGTCCCCGGACAGGGGGACCCCCTGAAGCTTTCTTT.

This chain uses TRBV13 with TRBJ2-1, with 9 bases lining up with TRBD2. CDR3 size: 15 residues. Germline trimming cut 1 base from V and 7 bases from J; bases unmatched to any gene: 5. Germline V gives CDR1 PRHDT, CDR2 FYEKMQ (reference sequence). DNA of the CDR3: TGTGCCAGCAGCTTAGCCGCGGGAGGGCCGAATGAGCAGTTCTTC. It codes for CASSLAAGGPNEQFF. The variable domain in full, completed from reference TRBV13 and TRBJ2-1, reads AAGVIQSPRHLIKEKRETATLKCYPIPRHDTVYWYQQGPGQDPQFLISFYEKMQSDKGSIPDRFSAQQFSDYHSELNMSSLELGDSALYFCASSLAAGGPNEQFFGPGTRLTVL.

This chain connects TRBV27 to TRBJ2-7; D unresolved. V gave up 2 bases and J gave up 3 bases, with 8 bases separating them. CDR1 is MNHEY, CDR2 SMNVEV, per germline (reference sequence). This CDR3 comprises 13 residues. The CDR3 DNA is TGTGCCAGCAGTTTACTGTCTGGCTACGAGCAGTACTTC. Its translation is CASSLLSGYEQYF.

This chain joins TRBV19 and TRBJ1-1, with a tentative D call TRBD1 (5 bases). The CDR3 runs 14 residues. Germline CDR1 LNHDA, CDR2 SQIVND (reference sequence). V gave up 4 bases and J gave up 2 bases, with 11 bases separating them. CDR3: CASSTWGKNTEAFF. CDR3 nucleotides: TGTGCCAGTAGTACTTGGGGCAAAAACACTGAAGCTTTCTTT.

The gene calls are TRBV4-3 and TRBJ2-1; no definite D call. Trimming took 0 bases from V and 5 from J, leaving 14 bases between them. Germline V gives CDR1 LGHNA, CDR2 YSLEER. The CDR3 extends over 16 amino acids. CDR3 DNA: TGCGCCAGCAGCCAAGAGGTCCACCCGATCGACAATGAGCAGTTCTTC. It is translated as CASSQEVHPIDNEQFF.